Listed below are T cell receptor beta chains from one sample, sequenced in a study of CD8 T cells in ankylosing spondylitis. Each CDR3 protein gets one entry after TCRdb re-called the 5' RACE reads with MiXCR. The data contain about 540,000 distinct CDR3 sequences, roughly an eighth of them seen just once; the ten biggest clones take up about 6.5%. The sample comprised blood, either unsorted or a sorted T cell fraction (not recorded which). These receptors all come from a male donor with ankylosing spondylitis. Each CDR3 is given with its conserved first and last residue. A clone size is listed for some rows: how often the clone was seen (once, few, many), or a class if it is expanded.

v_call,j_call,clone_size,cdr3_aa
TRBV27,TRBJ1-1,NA,CASSLTGPDTEAFF
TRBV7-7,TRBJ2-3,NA,CASSPDLNTQYF
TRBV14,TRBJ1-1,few,CASSQDRRWTEAFF
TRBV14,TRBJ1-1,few,CASSQGKGMVTEAFF
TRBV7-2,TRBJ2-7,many,CASSLDSTGGWYEQYF
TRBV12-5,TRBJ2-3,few,CASGLGGGADTQYF
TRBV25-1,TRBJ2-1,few,CASSESGGGEEQFF
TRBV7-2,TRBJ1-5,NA,CASSLRVEQPQHF
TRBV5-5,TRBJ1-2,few,CASSHTGDLSYGYTF
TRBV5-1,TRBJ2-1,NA,CASSLRTNEQFF
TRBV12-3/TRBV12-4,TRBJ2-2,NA,CASTRTSGPGELFF
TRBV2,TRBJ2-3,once,CASSGASGRSDTQYF
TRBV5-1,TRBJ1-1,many,CASSYSVNTEAFF
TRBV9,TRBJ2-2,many,CASSYLAGVSTGELFF
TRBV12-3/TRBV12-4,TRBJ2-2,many,CASSSFGTQDTGELFF
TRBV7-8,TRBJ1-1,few,CASSLARGRSTEAFF
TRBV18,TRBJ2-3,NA,CASSPPAAGSTDTQYF
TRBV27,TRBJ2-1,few,CASSRFSLDRGPNNEQFF
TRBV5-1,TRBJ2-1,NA,CASSWAAGTSGMRGEQFF
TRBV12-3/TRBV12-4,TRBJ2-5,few,CASMVGFIAVKTQYF
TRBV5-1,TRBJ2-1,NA,CASSQGLAGVGGEQFF
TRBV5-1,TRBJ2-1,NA,CASSLATALYNEQFF
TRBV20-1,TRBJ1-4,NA,CSASRLGLREKLFF
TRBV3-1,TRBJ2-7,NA,CASSPDRASDEQYF
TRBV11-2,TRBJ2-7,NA,CASSPRQGVVTTLEQYF
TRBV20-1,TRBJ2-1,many,CSAKAGGSYGEQFF
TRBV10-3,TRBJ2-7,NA,CATRAAGVDEQYF
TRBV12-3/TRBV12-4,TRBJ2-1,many,CASRVAHRDEQFF
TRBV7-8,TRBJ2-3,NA,CASSLSPSGSPTDTQYF
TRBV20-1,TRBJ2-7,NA,CSAYPDRGYEQYF
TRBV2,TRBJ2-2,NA,CASSESSGSIAGERFF
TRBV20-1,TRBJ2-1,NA,CSASKAGLYNEQFF
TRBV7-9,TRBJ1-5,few,CASSSDRESSQPQHF
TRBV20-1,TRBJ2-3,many,CSASYDTQYF
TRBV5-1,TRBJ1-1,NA,CASSSVGQGTEAFF
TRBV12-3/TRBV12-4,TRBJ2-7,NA,CASSLAGTGLDEQYF
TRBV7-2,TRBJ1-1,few,CASNERGGDTEAFF
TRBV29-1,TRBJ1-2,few,CSVHPQGRSNYGYTF
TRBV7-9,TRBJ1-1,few,CASSLGQGGAFF
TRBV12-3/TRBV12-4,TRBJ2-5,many,CASSLIYRQAGGETQYF
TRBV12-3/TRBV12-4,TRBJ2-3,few,CASSLEDQGTDTQYF
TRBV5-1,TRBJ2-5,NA,CASNWRGGEETQYF
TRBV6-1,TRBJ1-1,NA,CASSGSSGTRELLNTEAFF
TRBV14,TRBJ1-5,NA,CASSQGGGYDQPQHF
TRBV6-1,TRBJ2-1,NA,CASSTVEQFF
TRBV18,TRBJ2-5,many,CASSPPGGLIQETQYF
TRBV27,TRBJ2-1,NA,CASSSGGDRGNEQFF
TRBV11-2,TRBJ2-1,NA,CASSRLSGSGNEQFF
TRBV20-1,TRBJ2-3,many,CSARPRTGGSTDTQYF
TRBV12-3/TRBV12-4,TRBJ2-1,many,CASRPDRGGYNEQFF
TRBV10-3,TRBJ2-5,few,CAIGQEGETQYF
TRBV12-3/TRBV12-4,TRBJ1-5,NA,CASSQYGQQPRHF
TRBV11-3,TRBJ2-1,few,CASSLGLGGEQFF
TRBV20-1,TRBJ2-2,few,CSASSMIAGAGELFF
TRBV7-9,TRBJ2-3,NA,CASSSLRLGGGTDTQYF